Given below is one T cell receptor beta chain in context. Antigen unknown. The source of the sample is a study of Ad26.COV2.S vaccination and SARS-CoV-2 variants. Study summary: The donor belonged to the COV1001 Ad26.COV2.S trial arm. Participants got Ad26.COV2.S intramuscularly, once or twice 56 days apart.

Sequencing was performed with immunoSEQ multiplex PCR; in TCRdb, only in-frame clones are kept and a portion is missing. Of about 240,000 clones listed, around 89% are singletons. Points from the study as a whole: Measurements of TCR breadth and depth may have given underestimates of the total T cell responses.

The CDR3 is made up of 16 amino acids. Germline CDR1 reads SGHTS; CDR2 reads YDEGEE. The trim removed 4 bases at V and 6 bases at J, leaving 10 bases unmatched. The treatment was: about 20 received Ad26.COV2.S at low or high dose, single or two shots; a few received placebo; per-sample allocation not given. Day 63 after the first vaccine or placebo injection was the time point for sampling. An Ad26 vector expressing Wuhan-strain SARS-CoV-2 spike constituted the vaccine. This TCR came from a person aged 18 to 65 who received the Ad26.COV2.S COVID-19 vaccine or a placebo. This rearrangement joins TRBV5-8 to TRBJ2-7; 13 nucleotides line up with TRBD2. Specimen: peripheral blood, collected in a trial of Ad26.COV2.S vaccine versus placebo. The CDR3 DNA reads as TGTGCCAGCAGCCCCGACGGACTAGCGGGAGACGGCGAGCAGTACTTC. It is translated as CASSPDGLAGDGEQYF.